This T cell receptor (beta chain) was observed in a study of T cell responses to AZD1222 COVID-19 vaccine. General observations from the study: Baseline serostatus was positive in only a handful of AZD1222 recipients. The repertoires were collected only after the peak T cell response. The donors showed a predominance of white British ancestry and of females, with possible underestimation of clonal diversity. Within unmutated variant regions lay the reported targets of nearly half of spike-specific TCRs.

In the case of this clone: Its cognate antigen is unknown.

Sequencing used immunoSEQ multiplex PCR; TCRdb keeps in-frame clones, though not all of them. The sample consists of 99,000 or so clones, roughly 86% of them appearing once. This TCR derives from an adult who received the MenACWY meningococcal vaccine as a control. Here the sequenced sample was peripheral blood, taken 28 days after the second dose of the MenACWY control vaccine.

The CDR3 is CASPVRQGAKETQYF. CDR3 DNA sequence: TGTGCCAGTCCCGTCCGACAGGGGGCTAAAGAGACCCAGTACTTC. V usage is TRBV19 and J usage is TRBJ2-5, with 10 nucleotides matching TRBD1. This CDR3 region has 15 residues. After removal of 8 bases from V and 3 bases from J, the junction contained 9 bases not matched to a gene. Germline V gene sequence: CDR1 LNHDA, CDR2 SQIVND (reference sequence).